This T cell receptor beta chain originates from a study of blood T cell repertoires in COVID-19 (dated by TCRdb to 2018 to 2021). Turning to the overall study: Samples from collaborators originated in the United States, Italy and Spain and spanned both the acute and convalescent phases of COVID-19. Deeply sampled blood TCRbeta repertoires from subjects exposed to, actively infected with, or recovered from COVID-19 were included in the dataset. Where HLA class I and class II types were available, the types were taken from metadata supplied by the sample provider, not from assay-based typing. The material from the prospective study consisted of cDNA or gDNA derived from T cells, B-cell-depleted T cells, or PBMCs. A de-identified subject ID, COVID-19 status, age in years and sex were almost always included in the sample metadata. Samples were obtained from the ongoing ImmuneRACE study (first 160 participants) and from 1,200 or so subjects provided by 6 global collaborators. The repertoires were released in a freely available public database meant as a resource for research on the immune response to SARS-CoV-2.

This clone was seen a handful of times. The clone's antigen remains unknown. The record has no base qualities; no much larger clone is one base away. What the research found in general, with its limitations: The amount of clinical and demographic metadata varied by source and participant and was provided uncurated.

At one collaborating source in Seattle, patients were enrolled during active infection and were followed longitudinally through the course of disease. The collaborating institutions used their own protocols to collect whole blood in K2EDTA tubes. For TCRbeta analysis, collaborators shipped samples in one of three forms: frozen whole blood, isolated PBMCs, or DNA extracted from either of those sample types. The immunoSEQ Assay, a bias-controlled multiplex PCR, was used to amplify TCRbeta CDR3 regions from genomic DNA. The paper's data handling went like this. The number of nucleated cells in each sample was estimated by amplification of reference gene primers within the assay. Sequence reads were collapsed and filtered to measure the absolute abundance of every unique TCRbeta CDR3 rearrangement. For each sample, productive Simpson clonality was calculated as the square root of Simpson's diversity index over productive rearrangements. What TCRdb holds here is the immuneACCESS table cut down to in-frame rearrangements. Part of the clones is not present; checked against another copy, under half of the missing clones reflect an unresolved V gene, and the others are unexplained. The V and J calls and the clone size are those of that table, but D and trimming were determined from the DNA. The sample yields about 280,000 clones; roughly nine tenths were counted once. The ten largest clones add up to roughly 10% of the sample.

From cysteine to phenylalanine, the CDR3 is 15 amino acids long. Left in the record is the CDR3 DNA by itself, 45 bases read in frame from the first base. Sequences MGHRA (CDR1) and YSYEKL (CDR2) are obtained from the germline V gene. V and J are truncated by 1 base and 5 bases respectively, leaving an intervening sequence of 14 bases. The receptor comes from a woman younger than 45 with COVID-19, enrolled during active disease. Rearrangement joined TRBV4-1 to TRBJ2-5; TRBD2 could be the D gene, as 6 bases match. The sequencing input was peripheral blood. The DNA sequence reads TGCGCCAGCAGCCAAGTTTGGGCTAGCGTGGAGACCCAGTACTTC. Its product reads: CASSQVWASVETQYF.